Reported below is one T cell receptor (beta chain). V was pared by 6 bases and J by 8 bases, with 13 bases between. The CDR3 sequence is 12 residues long. As originally analysed: Amplification of reference gene primers was used by the study to estimate nucleated cell counts. Here immunoSEQ multiplex PCR was the method, and the copy in TCRdb shows in-frame clones only, minus some. Clone size and V and J calls were adopted from that table, with D and trimming inferred from the DNA. The profile covers approximately 200,000 clones, with about 90% appearing a single time and roughly 2% taken by the ten largest. This sample is drawn from a study of blood T cell repertoires in COVID-19. Whole-study context: Samples came from the United States, Italy and Spain, spanning acute and convalescent COVID-19. T cells, B-cell-depleted T cells, or PBMCs supplied cDNA or gDNA.

What was sequenced was peripheral blood. This sequence joins TRBV12-3 or TRBV12-4 and TRBJ1-2; D is perhaps TRBD1 (6 bases). The sequence was collected from a man aged 35 to 55 with active or convalescent COVID-19. The CDR3 reads CASRRGADGYTF. The DNA for the CDR3 is TGTGCCAGCAGGCGGGGGGCGGACGGCTACACCTTC.